The clone carrying this T cell receptor beta chain is medium-sized within its sample. Its antigen is currently unknown. Per the original methods: Researchers built a distant-metastasis classifier for papillary thyroid cancer that drew on CDR3 differences across clinicopathological groups. TCRdb re-analyzed the PCR reads through MiXCR. These V and J calls are TCRdb output, not the study's own analysis. The data hold around 28,000 clones, with approximately 3.7% observed a single time. The entry originates in a study of metastatic and nonmetastatic thyroid tumors. Study in general: Malignant and benign thyroid patients had repertoires compared in peripheral blood and tumor or nodule tissue.

Patients underwent thyroid surgery, and none had received any treatment before it. V lost 6 bases to trimming and J lost 3 bases; unmatched junction nucleotides: 4. Germline values: CDR1 MDHEN, CDR2 SYDVKM. The CDR3 contains 13 residues. Study conclusions and caveats: When malignant thyroid tumors were compared with benign nodules, TCR beta diversity was reportedly significantly higher in the malignant tumors. This held in both blood and tumor samples.

The specimen was blood. The TCR was taken from a male donor with papillary thyroid cancer or a benign thyroid nodule (not recorded which). Some clones in this sample may be carry-over from other donors' samples. The chain has TRBV28 and TRBJ2-7, with 8 bases identical to TRBD1. The CDR3 loop is CASRNTGGYEQYF. In DNA form, the CDR3 reads TGTGCCAGCAGGAATACAGGGGGCTACGAGCAGTACTTC.